A selection of T cell receptor beta chains follows, all from one sample in a study of a mutant IDH1 vaccine in newly diagnosed glioma. Which antigens these TCRs recognize remains unknown. The repertoire was sequenced with immunoSEQ multiplex PCR; TCRdb's copy has only in-frame clones and lacks some. The profile shows about 44,000 clones, more than 85% of them singletons. The starting material was PBMCs, obtained from a glioma patient whose treatment included an IDH1 peptide vaccine. These receptors all stem from a man aged 50-60 years with glioma. CDR3s include the opening cysteine and the closing phenylalanine or tryptophan. A D gene is named only where the DNA matches it firmly. Clone size is not always given. Where it is, it says once, few, many or a class for expanded clones.

cdr3_nt	cdr3_aa	v_call	j_call	d_call	clone_size
TGTGCCTGGTCTAAGGGGATAGCCAAAAACATTCAGTACTTC	CAWSKGIAKNIQYF	TRBV30	TRBJ2-4	-	-
TGTGCCAGCAGCTTAGGGGGGAGGGAGCAACTGTTTTTT	CASSLGGREQLFF	TRBV7-2	TRBJ1-4	-	-
TGTGCCAGCGGCGATAAGGGAAATGAGCAGTTCTTC	CASGDKGNEQFF	TRBV7-3	TRBJ2-1	-	-
TGTGCCATCACCCGGGGGGTGCGAAACGAGCAGTACTTC	CAITRGVRNEQYF	TRBV10-3	TRBJ2-7	TRBD2	-
TGTGCCACCAGCCTGACTAGCGGTACTTCCTACGAGCAGTACTTC	CATSLTSGTSYEQYF	TRBV15	TRBJ2-7	TRBD2	-
TGTGCCAGCAGCTCCCAGGCAGACTCGAACACCGGGGAGCTGTTTTTT	CASSSQADSNTGELFF	TRBV9	TRBJ2-2	-	-
TGTGCCAGCAGTGGAGACAGGGGCAGACAGCCCCAGCATTTT	CASSGDRGRQPQHF	TRBV6-1	TRBJ1-5	TRBD1	-
TGTGCCAGCAGCCGACAGGGGGGGGAGACCCAGTACTTC	CASSRQGGETQYF	TRBV7-3	TRBJ2-5	TRBD1	once
TGCGCCAGCAGCGACGAGGCTCTCCGGACCACAGATACGCAGTATTTT	CASSDEALRTTDTQYF	TRBV10-1	TRBJ2-3	-	-
TGTGCCAGCAGTCAAGAGCGGGGGGCCTACGAGCAGTACTTC	CASSQERGAYEQYF	TRBV25-1	TRBJ2-7	TRBD2	-
TGTGCCACGGGGGGTTACTTGAACACTGAAGCTTTCTTT	CATGGYLNTEAFF	TRBV10-3	TRBJ1-1	-	-
TGTGCCAGCAGCGTAGGGCAGAAAGGAAACACCATATATTTT	CASSVGQKGNTIYF	TRBV9	TRBJ1-3	-	-
TGTGCCAGCAGTCCCGACACTAACACCGGGGAGCTGTTTTTT	CASSPDTNTGELFF	TRBV7-6	TRBJ2-2	-	-
TGTGCCAGCAGCCCCGCCCGGAGGGGGCGGAACAATGAGCAGTTCTTC	CASSPARRGRNNEQFF	TRBV7-2	TRBJ2-1	-	few
TGTGCCAGCTCACCACGGGACACCTCCTACGAGCAGTACTTC	CASSPRDTSYEQYF	TRBV18	TRBJ2-7	-	-
TGTGCCAGCAGCCCAAGACAGGGAGGCATTCAGTACTTC	CASSPRQGGIQYF	TRBV5-4	TRBJ2-4	-	-
TGCAGCGTTGAAGCGCGCGGACTAGGGACCTACGAGCAGTACTTC	CSVEARGLGTYEQYF	TRBV29-1	TRBJ2-7	TRBD2	-
TGTGCCAGCAGCCGGTTGCAACAGAGCTCCTATAATTCACCCCTCCACTTT	CASSRLQQSSYNSPLHF	TRBV14	TRBJ1-6	-	-
TGTGCCAGCAGCCAAGATAAGTATGAGACCCAGTACTTC	CASSQDKYETQYF	TRBV4-2	TRBJ2-5	-	-
TGTGCCAGCATGCGGGGCAGGGGGACCAAGCCCTACGAGCAGTACTTC	CASMRGRGTKPYEQYF	TRBV28	TRBJ2-7	-	-
TGTGCCACTGGGGGGGGCTCATCCTACGAGCAGTACTTC	CATGGGSSYEQYF	TRBV13	TRBJ2-7	-	-
TGTGCCAGCAGTTTCGCTAGCGGGGGGGCTACCGGGGAGCTGTTTTTT	CASSFASGGATGELFF	TRBV27	TRBJ2-2	TRBD2	once
TGCGCCAGCAGTGAGTCCCCGGCTCGGAACACTGAAGCTTTCTTT	CASSESPARNTEAFF	TRBV10-1	TRBJ1-1	-	few
TGTGCCAGCAAGGGTAATGGCTACACCTTC	CASKGNGYTF	TRBV28	TRBJ1-2	-	-
TGTGCCAGCAGCTTAGACAGGTCGGGAACCCTGTTTTTT	CASSLDRSGTLFF	TRBV7-8	TRBJ1-4	-	-
TGCAGCGTTGAAGAAAGAGGGGGCGGGGAGACCCAGTACTTC	CSVEERGGGETQYF	TRBV29-1	TRBJ2-5	TRBD1	-
TGTGCCTCATCCCCGGCAGGGGGCGTCAGGTTCACAAGGGAGACCCAGTACTTC	CASSPAGGVRFTRETQYF	TRBV30	TRBJ2-5	TRBD1	-
TGTGCCTCGTCCCCTCGCGGGATGGACGAGCAGTACTTC	CASSPRGMDEQYF	TRBV19	TRBJ2-7	-	-
TGTGCCAGTAGGGGGGACAGGGTACACACCGGGGAGCTGTTTTTT	CASRGDRVHTGELFF	TRBV19	TRBJ2-2	TRBD1	-
TGCGCCAGCAGCCAAGATCTAGGCACAGCAAAAAATTCACCCCTCCACTTT	CASSQDLGTAKNSPLHF	TRBV4-3	TRBJ1-6	-	-
TGTGCCAGCAGCGCACAGGGAGGGGATTTCTACGAGCAGTACTTC	CASSAQGGDFYEQYF	TRBV5-8	TRBJ2-7	-	-
TGCGCCAGCAGCTTGCGGACAGGAAACACTGAAGCTTTCTTT	CASSLRTGNTEAFF	TRBV5-1	TRBJ1-1	TRBD1	-
TGCGCCAGCAGCTTACCGTCGACAGGTTCGGATTCACCCCTCCACTTT	CASSLPSTGSDSPLHF	TRBV5-1	TRBJ1-6	-	-
TGTGCCACCAGCCCCAGGGACAGGGACGTCAATGAGCAGTTCTTC	CATSPRDRDVNEQFF	TRBV15	TRBJ2-1	TRBD1	few
TGCGCCAGCAGCTTCCGGGGAGTGGGGGGAGATACGCAGTATTTT	CASSFRGVGGDTQYF	TRBV5-1	TRBJ2-3	-	-
TGTGCCAGCTTGAAAACGGGACAGGGTAACAATGAGCAGTTCTTC	CASLKTGQGNNEQFF	TRBV6-5	TRBJ2-1	TRBD1	-
TGTGCCAGCACGACAGATAATAATTCACCCCTCCACTTT	CASTTDNNSPLHF	TRBV2	TRBJ1-6	-	-
TGTGCCAGCAGCTTAACAGAGAACACTGAAGCTTTCTTT	CASSLTENTEAFF	TRBV5-4	TRBJ1-1	-	-
TGCAGTGCCCACTACCCCGGGGAGCTGTTTTTT	CSAHYPGELFF	TRBV20-1	TRBJ2-2	-	-
TGTGCCAGCAGCTTGGTGGCGGGGGACGGAGAGACCCAGTACTTC	CASSLVAGDGETQYF	TRBV5-4	TRBJ2-5	TRBD2	once
TGTGCCAGCAGTCCGACAGGGTACGAGCAGTACTTC	CASSPTGYEQYF	TRBV6-5	TRBJ2-7	TRBD1	once